The clone carrying this T cell receptor beta chain was observed a handful of times. No antigen is known for it. The CDR3 length is 15 residues. Germline loops: CDR1 GTSNPN, CDR2 SVGIG (reference sequence). The V end lost 1 base, the J end lost 0 bases, and 13 bases lay between the germline ends. This sample stems from a study of beta chain features in type 1 diabetes. On the study more broadly: Healthy donors resembled patients in age, gender and cell yields. Study-wide findings and caveats: A moderate, significant TCRB CDR3 shortening appeared in type 1 diabetes across four CD4+ subsets.

Reverse transcription of all isolated RNA meant that expressed TCRB transcripts were sequenced. Generated by immunoSEQ multiplex PCR, the TCRdb table keeps only in-frame clones and is missing some. The table lists 230,000 or so clones, roughly 17% of them singletons. The origin of this receptor is a man under 40 with type 1 diabetes. The chain has TRBV30 and TRBJ2-7, with D perhaps matching TRBD1 (6 bases). The specimen was naive CD4+ T cells from blood. As DNA, the CDR3 is TGTGCCTGGAGTGCCCTCGGACAGCGCTCCTACGAGCAGTACTTC. Translation gives CAWSALGQRSYEQYF. The full variable domain, its missing parts supplied by reference TRBV30 and TRBJ2-7, is SQTIHQWPATLVQPVGSPLSLECTVEGTSNPNLYWYRQAAGRGLQLLFYSVGIGQISSEVPQNLSASRPQDRQFILSSKKLLLSDSGFYLCAWSALGQRSYEQYFGPGTRLTVT.